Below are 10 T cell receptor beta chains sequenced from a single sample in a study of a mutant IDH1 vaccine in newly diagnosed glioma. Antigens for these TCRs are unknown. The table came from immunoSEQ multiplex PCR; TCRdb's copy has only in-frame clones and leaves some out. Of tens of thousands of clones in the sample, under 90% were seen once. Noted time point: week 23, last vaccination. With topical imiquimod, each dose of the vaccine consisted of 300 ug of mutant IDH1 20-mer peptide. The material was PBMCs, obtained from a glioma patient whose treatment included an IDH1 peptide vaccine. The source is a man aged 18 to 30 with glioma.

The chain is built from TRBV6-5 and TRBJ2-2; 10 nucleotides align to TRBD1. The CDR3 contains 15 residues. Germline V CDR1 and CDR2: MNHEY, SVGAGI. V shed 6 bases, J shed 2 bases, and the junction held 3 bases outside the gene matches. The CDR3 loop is CASRRTGGNTGELFF. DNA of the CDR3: TGTGCCAGCAGGAGGACAGGGGGTAACACCGGGGAGCTGTTTTTT.

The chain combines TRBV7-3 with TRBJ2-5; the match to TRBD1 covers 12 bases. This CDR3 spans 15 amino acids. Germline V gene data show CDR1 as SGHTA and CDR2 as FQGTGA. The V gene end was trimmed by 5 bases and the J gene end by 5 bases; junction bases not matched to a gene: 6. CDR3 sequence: CASSPTGTGGETQYF. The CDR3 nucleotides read TGTGCCAGCAGCCCGACCGGGACAGGGGGCGAGACCCAGTACTTC.

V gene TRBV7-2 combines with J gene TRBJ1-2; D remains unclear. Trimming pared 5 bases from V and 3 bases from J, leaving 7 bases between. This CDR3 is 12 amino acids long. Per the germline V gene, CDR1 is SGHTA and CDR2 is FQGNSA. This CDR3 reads CASSRSYYGYTF. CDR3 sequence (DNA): TGTGCCAGCAGCCGTAGTTACTATGGCTACACCTTC.

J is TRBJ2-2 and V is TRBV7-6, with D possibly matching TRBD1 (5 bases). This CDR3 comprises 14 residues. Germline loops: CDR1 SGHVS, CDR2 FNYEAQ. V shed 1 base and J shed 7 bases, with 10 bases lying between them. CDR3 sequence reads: CASSLGGPSGELFF. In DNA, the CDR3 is TGTGCCAGCAGCTTAGGGGGCCCCAGCGGGGAGCTGTTTTTT.

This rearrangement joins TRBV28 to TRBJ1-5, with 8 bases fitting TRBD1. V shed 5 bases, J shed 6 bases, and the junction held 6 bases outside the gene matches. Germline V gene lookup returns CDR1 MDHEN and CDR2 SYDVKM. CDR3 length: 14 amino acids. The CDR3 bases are TGTGCCAGCAGTCCAGGGGGCGCGATTCAGCCCCAGCATTTT. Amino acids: CASSPGGAIQPQHF.

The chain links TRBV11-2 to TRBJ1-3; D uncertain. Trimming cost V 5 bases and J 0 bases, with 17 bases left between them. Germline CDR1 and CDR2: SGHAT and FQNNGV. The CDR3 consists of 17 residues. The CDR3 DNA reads TGTGCCAGCAGCCCGACGAGGCGGCGGTTCTCTGGAAACACCATATATTTT. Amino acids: CASSPTRRRFSGNTIYF.

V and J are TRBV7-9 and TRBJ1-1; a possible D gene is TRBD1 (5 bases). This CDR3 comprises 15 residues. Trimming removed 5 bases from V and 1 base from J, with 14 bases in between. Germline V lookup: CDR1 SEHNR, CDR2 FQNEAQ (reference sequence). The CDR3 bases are TGTGCCAGCAGCCATTCCCCCGACAGGAACACTGAAGCTTTCTTT. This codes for CASSHSPDRNTEAFF.

The CDR3 bases are TGTGCCAGCAGACGCGGAACAGTGATCCAAGAGACCCAGTACTTC. Amino acid sequence: CASRRGTVIQETQYF. The chain links TRBV5-4 to TRBJ2-5; D gene unclear. V shed 5 bases and J shed 1 base, with 15 bases lying between them. CDR1 is SGHNT, CDR2 YYREEE, per germline (reference sequence). This CDR3 has 15 residues.

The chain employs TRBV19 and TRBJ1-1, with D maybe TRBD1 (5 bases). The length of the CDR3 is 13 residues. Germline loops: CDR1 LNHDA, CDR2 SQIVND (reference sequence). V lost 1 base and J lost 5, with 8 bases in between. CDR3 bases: TGTGCCAGTAGTATAGTGGGGGGAACTGAAGCTTTCTTT. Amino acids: CASSIVGGTEAFF.

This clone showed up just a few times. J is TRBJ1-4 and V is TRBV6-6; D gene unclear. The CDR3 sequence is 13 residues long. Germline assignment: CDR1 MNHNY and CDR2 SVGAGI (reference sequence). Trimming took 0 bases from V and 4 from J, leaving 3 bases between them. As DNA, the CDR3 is TGTGCCAGCAGTTACTCTCTTAATGAAAAACTGTTTTTT. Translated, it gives CASSYSLNEKLFF.